The present TCR beta chain was sequenced within a study of cytomegalovirus exposure and HLA in healthy donors. Whole-study results and caveats: The likely explanation for a cluster of highly shared sequence variants was sequencing artifact.

Regarding this clone: Antigen specificity is unknown. The identical CDR3 is also encoded by other nucleotide sequences in the sample.

CDR1 and CDR2 from the germline V gene are SGHAT and FQNNGV. Trimming removed 2 bases from V and 4 bases from J; junction bases left unmatched: 0. This CDR3 spans 13 amino acids. The PCR was carried out with 60 Vbeta primers and 13 Jbeta primers. Profiling relied on immunoSEQ multiplex PCR, and the TCRdb table lists in-frame clones only, not all of them. The sample features roughly 220,000 clones, with roughly 1.2% in its top ten. Sequenced material: PBMCs. The clonotype originates from a girl aged 2-9 years in good health and CMV-seropositive. The gene calls are TRBV11-2 and TRBJ1-1, with 8 positions matching TRBD1. In DNA, the CDR3 is TGTGCCAGCAGCTTAACAGGGGGCACTGAAGCTTTCTTT. The encoded protein is CASSLTGGTEAFF.